The following is a T cell receptor beta chain sequence with its context. Method: immunoSEQ multiplex PCR; TCRdb's copy keeps in-frame clones and lacks some. The sample contains about 96,000 clones, roughly 80% of which appear only once. The sample is drawn from a study of blood T cell repertoires in COVID-19. The germline CDR1 and CDR2 sequences are MDHEN and SYDVKM. The V end was cut by 5 bases, the J end by 4 bases, with 20 bases between. This CDR3 region has 16 residues. The chain has TRBV28 and TRBJ2-5, with a tentative D call TRBD2 (6 bases). The TCR comes from a woman aged 60 to 75 with acute or convalescent COVID-19. The sample taken for sequencing was peripheral blood. The CDR3 DNA reads TGTGCCAGCAGTCCGCGGGGAGGTTTGGGTGCAGAGACCCAGTACTTC. Encoded protein: CASSPRGGLGAETQYF.